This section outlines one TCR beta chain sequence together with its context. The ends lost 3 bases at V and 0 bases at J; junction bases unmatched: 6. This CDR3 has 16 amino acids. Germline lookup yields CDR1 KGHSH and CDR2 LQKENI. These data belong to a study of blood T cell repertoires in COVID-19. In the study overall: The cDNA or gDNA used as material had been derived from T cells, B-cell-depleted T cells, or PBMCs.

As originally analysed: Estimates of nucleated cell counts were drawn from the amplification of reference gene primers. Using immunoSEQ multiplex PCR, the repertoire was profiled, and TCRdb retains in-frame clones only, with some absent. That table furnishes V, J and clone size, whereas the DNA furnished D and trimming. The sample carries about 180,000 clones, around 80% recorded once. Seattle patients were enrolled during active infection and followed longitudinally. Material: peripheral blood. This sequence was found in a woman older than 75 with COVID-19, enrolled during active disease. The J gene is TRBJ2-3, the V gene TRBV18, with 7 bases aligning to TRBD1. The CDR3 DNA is TGTGCCAGCTCACCCCGGGACAGTCTTAGCACAGATACGCAGTATTTT. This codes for CASSPRDSLSTDTQYF.